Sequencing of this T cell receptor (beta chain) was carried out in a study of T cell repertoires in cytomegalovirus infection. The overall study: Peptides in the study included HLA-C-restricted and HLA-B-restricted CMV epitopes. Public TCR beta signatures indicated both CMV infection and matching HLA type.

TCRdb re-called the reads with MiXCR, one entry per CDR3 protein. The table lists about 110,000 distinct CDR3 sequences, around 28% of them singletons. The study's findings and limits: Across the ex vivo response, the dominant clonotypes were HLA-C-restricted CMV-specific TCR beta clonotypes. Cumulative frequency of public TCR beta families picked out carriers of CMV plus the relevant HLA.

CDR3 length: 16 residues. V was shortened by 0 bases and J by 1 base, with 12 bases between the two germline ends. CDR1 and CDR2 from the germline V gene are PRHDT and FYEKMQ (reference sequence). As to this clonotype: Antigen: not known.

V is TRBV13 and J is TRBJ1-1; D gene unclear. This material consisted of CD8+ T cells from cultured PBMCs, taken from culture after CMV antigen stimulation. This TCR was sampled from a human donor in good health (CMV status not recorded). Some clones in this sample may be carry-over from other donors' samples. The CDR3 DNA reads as TGTGCCAGCAGCTTAGGCCGGGGTAGTCCGAACACTGAAGCTTTCTTT. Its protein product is CASSLGRGSPNTEAFF.